This T cell receptor (beta chain) appears in the sequencing data of a study of blood T cell repertoires in COVID-19. Looking at the study overall: T cells, B-cell-depleted T cells, or PBMCs provided the cDNA or gDNA that served as material.

Sequencing used immunoSEQ multiplex PCR; TCRdb keeps in-frame clones, though not all of them. The profile covers approximately 52,000 clones, with roughly nine tenths appearing a single time and over 4% taken by the ten largest. The germline CDR1 and CDR2 sequences are SGHTA and FQGTGA. CDR3 length: 14 amino acids. V was trimmed by 1 base and J by 1 base, leaving 7 bases between them. The sequence was collected from a man between 60 and 70 years old with active COVID-19. J is TRBJ1-1 and V is TRBV7-3; D uncertain. What was sequenced was peripheral blood. The CDR3 loop reads CASSLKGGNTEAFF. As DNA, the CDR3 is TGTGCCAGCAGCTTAAAGGGAGGGAACACTGAAGCTTTCTTT.